A selection of T cell receptor beta chains follows, all from one sample in a study of blood T cell repertoires in COVID-19. Generated by immunoSEQ multiplex PCR, the TCRdb table keeps only in-frame clones and is missing some. The table records around 150,000 clones, roughly 90% of them present only once. The material sequenced was peripheral blood. The receptors were sampled from a man over 45 with active or convalescent COVID-19. The CDR3 runs from the conserved cysteine through the conserved F or W. The order of the fields is V gene, CDR3 length, clone size, J gene, D gene, CDR3 protein, CDR3 DNA. D genes are given only for firm matches. Size tells how often a clone was seen (once, few, many) or the class of an expanded clone, and some rows leave it out.

>TRBV7-2|15|-|TRBJ1-1|TRBD1
CASSSTGVADTEAFF
TGTGCCAGCAGCTCAACAGGGGTAGCTGACACTGAAGCTTTCTTT
>TRBV6-2/TRBV6-3|15|-|TRBJ2-7|TRBD1
CASSSPRTGYYEQYF
TGTGCCAGCAGTTCCCCCCGGACAGGGTACTACGAGCAGTACTTC
>TRBV9|16|-|TRBJ1-3|-
CASSVTGGSSGNTIYF
TGTGCCAGCAGCGTAACGGGGGGAAGCTCTGGAAACACCATATATTTT
>TRBV4-2|12|once|TRBJ2-3|-
CATGTSTDTQYF
TGTGCCACCGGGACTAGCACAGATACGCAGTATTTT
>TRBV5-1|17|-|TRBJ2-6|-
CASSLRGLFSGANVLTF
TGCGCCAGCAGCCTACGAGGGCTTTTCTCTGGGGCCAACGTCCTGACTTTC
>TRBV18|15|-|TRBJ2-7|TRBD2
CASSPMGAGASEQYF
TGTGCCAGCTCACCTATGGGAGCGGGAGCAAGCGAGCAGTACTTC
>TRBV11-1|16|-|TRBJ2-4|TRBD2
CASSTGLLIAKNIQYF
TGTGCCAGCAGCACGGGACTACTCATAGCCAAAAACATTCAGTACTTC
>TRBV28|14|-|TRBJ2-7|TRBD1
CASSTPGTAYEQYF
TGTGCCAGCAGCACCCCCGGGACAGCGTACGAGCAGTACTTC
>TRBV24-1|15|-|TRBJ2-1|-
CATSDSKSSYNEQFF
TGTGCCACCAGTGATTCTAAGAGCTCCTACAATGAGCAGTTCTTC
>TRBV7-9|11|-|TRBJ1-2|TRBD1
CASSLVTGGTF
TGTGCCAGCAGCTTAGTTACAGGGGGAACCTTC
>TRBV19|14|-|TRBJ1-4|TRBD1
CASSMAQGYEKLFF
TGTGCCAGTAGTATGGCACAGGGGTATGAAAAACTGTTTTTT
>TRBV7-9|15|-|TRBJ1-6|-
CASRDSNSYNSPLHF
TGTGCCAGCAGGGACTCAAACTCCTATAATTCACCCCTCCACTTT
>TRBV18|18|-|TRBJ2-3|-
CASSPGYRGITSTDTQYF
TGTGCCAGCTCACCAGGATACCGCGGTATAACGTCCACAGATACGCAGTATTTT
>TRBV7-9|14|-|TRBJ1-3|-
CASSLPIAGNTIYF
TGTGCCAGCAGCTTACCCATAGCAGGAAACACCATATATTTT
>TRBV9|13|-|TRBJ1-1|-
CASSPEMNTEAFF
TGTGCCAGCAGCCCGGAGATGAACACTGAAGCTTTCTTT
>TRBV5-1|14|once|TRBJ2-4|-
CASSSPSAKNIQYF
TGCGCCAGCAGCTCCCCCTCCGCCAAAAACATTCAGTACTTC
>TRBV2|12|-|TRBJ1-2|-
CASSVGGVGYTF
TGTGCCAGCAGTGTGGGGGGAGTAGGCTACACCTTC
>TRBV5-1|16|-|TRBJ2-5|TRBD1
CASSPGRQGVQETQYF
TGCGCCAGCAGCCCTGGGCGACAGGGCGTCCAAGAGACCCAGTACTTC
>TRBV5-1|14|-|TRBJ2-7|-
CASSQGAGIYEQYF
TGCGCCAGCAGCCAGGGCGCGGGAATCTACGAGCAGTACTTC
>TRBV29-1|15|-|TRBJ2-2|TRBD2
CSVWGTSGSSGELFF
TGCAGCGTTTGGGGGACTAGCGGGTCTTCCGGGGAGCTGTTTTTT
>TRBV7-3|17|-|TRBJ2-1|-
CASSLMGRSNSYNEQFF
TGTGCCAGCAGCTTAATGGGGCGGAGTAACTCCTACAATGAGCAGTTCTTC
>TRBV29-1|16|few|TRBJ2-7|TRBD2
CSVEDAEQGAGFEQYF
TGCAGCGTTGAAGATGCAGAACAAGGAGCGGGATTTGAGCAGTACTTC
>TRBV2|14|-|TRBJ1-5|TRBD1
CASTEQGGSQPQHF
TGTGCCAGCACCGAACAGGGGGGAAGTCAGCCCCAGCATTTT
>TRBV7-2|14|-|TRBJ1-5|-
CASSSRIAGQPQHF
TGTGCCAGCAGCTCCCGGATAGCGGGCCAGCCCCAGCATTTT
>TRBV20-1|13|-|TRBJ1-1|-
CSASTGGFAEAFF
TGCAGTGCTAGTACGGGGGGCTTCGCTGAAGCTTTCTTT
>TRBV28|15|-|TRBJ2-5|TRBD1
CASSPTPTGKETQYF
TGTGCCAGCAGTCCTACGCCGACAGGGAAAGAGACCCAGTACTTC
>TRBV6-5|14|-|TRBJ1-5|TRBD1
CASRGTGGFQPQHF
TGTGCCAGCAGAGGGACAGGGGGCTTTCAGCCCCAGCATTTT
>TRBV12-5|12|-|TRBJ2-4|-
CASGVGGNIQYF
TGTGCTAGTGGTGTCGGCGGAAACATTCAGTACTTC
>TRBV29-1|14|-|TRBJ1-1|-
CSVVAGTSNTEAFF
TGCAGCGTCGTCGCCGGGACATCGAACACTGAAGCTTTCTTT
>TRBV5-8|13|-|TRBJ1-6|-
CASSFGGNSPLHF
TGTGCCAGCAGCTTTGGCGGGAATTCACCCCTCCACTTT
>TRBV28|13|-|TRBJ1-1|-
CASSLQENTEAFF
TGTGCCAGCAGTTTACAGGAGAACACTGAAGCTTTCTTT
>TRBV29-1|13|-|TRBJ2-7|TRBD1
CSVRGGQGNEQYF
TGCAGCGTTCGCGGGGGACAGGGGAACGAGCAGTACTTC
>TRBV6-5|16|-|TRBJ1-1|TRBD1
CASSYSGRGRNTEAFF
TGTGCCAGCAGTTACTCGGGCAGGGGGAGGAACACTGAAGCTTTCTTT
>TRBV6-5|14|-|TRBJ2-7|TRBD1
CASSYDRGTYEQYF
TGTGCCAGCAGTTACGACAGGGGTACCTACGAGCAGTACTTC
>TRBV11-1|16|-|TRBJ1-2|TRBD1
CASSPSRDRVSYGYTF
TGTGCCAGCAGCCCATCTCGGGACAGGGTCTCCTATGGCTACACCTTC
>TRBV5-4|13|-|TRBJ1-1|TRBD1
CASSWTGEYEAFF
TGTGCCAGCAGCTGGACAGGGGAGTATGAAGCTTTCTTT
>TRBV29-1|15|-|TRBJ2-7|TRBD2
CSARLAGGSSYEQYF
TGCAGCGCCAGACTAGCGGGAGGGAGCTCCTACGAGCAGTACTTC
>TRBV24-1|17|-|TRBJ2-5|-
CATSDLPGERRQETQYF
TGTGCCACCAGTGATTTGCCCGGGGAAAGGAGACAAGAGACCCAGTACTTC
>TRBV11-2|16|-|TRBJ2-3|TRBD2
CASSLDGREKPDTQYF
TGTGCCAGCAGCTTAGACGGGAGGGAGAAGCCAGATACGCAGTATTTT
>TRBV19|15|-|TRBJ2-1|-
CASSIWASSYNEQFF
TGTGCCAGTAGTATTTGGGCGAGCTCCTACAATGAGCAGTTCTTC
>TRBV5-6|16|-|TRBJ2-2|TRBD2
CASSLGLAGNTGELFF
TGTGCCAGCAGCCTGGGACTAGCGGGAAACACCGGGGAGCTGTTTTTT
>TRBV4-2|16|-|TRBJ2-1|TRBD2
CASSPLGGSLYNEQFF
TGTGCCAGCAGCCCCCTTGGCGGGAGTTTGTACAATGAGCAGTTCTTC
>TRBV5-1|14|-|TRBJ1-2|-
CASSLGGTNYGYTF
TGCGCCAGCAGCCTCGGGGGGACTAACTATGGCTACACCTTC
>TRBV28|16|-|TRBJ2-2|TRBD2
CASSLHGVAGTGELFF
TGTGCCAGCAGTTTACACGGGGTAGCGGGAACCGGGGAGCTGTTTTTT
>TRBV5-8|14|-|TRBJ2-2|TRBD1
CASSDRGLAGELFF
TGTGCCAGCAGCGACAGGGGCCTGGCCGGGGAGCTGTTTTTT
>TRBV5-6|16|once|TRBJ1-3|-
CASSPAGGLSGNTIYF
TGTGCCAGCAGCCCTGCCGGGGGATTATCTGGAAACACCATATATTTT
>TRBV28|17|-|TRBJ2-2|TRBD2
CASSPGTSGMRTGELFF
TGTGCCAGCAGTCCGGGGACTAGCGGGATGAGGACCGGGGAGCTGTTTTTT
>TRBV28|14|-|TRBJ1-2|-
CASSPRGKLNGYTF
TGTGCCAGCAGCCCCAGAGGTAAATTGAATGGCTACACCTTC
>TRBV5-4|13|-|TRBJ2-5|TRBD2
CASSYRGEETQYF
TGTGCCAGCAGCTACCGGGGGGAAGAGACCCAGTACTTC
>TRBV9|16|-|TRBJ1-1|-
CASSPQGRGIGTEAFF
TGTGCCAGCAGCCCACAGGGTAGGGGAATCGGCACTGAAGCTTTCTTT
>TRBV5-8|15|-|TRBJ2-1|TRBD2
CASSRAPGTSEQQFF
TGTGCCAGCAGCCGAGCGCCCGGGACTAGCGAACAGCAGTTCTTC
>TRBV6-5|15|-|TRBJ2-1|-
CASTSQRGLYNEQFF
TGTGCCAGCACGAGTCAGCGTGGGTTATACAATGAGCAGTTCTTC